This T cell receptor beta chain was sequenced for a study of shared clonotypes between healthy human individuals. Study overall: Donors were a couple of women and a few men aged 18 to 49.

Study-wide findings and caveats: The low donor count limited represented genetic and exposure-history diversity.

In regard to this clone: Its specificity is not known.

Libraries were prepared by immunoSEQ multiplex PCR; TCRdb keeps only in-frame clonotypes and omits some of them. The sample includes 600,000 to 800,000 clones, approximately 72% seen only once; the top ten take more than 1.5%. Each of the donors was a healthy adult who was HIV-negative and had not had a recent acute infection or vaccination. The CDR3 spans 11 residues. CDR1 is MNHEY and CDR2 is SVGAGI in the germline V gene. The ends were cut back, 10 bases at V and 0 bases at J, with 6 bases in the middle. Sequencing was carried out using memory CD4+ T cells sorted from blood. Subset specified: CD45RA-negative fraction. J is TRBJ1-1 and V is TRBV6-5, with unresolved D. This receptor was taken from a woman in her thirties in good health. The CDR3 DNA reads TGTGCCATCGGTCTGAACACTGAAGCTTTCTTT. It codes for CAIGLNTEAFF.